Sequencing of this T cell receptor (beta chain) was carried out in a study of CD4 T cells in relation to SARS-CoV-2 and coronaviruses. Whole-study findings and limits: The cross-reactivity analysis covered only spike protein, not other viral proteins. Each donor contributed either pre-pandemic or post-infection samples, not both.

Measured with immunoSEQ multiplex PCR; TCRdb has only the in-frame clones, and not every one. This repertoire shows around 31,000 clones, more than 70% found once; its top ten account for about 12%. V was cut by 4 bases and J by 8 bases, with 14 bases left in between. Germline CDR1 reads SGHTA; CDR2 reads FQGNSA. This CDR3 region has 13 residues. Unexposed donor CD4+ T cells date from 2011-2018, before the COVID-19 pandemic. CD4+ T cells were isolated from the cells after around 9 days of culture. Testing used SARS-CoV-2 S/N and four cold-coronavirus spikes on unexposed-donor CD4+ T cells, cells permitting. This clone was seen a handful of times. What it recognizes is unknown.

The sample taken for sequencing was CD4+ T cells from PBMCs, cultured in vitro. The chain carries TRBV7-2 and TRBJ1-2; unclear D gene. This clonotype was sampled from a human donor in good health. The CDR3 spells CASSYDASGGYTF. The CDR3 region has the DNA TGTGCCAGCAGCTACGACGCCTCAGGAGGCTACACCTTC.